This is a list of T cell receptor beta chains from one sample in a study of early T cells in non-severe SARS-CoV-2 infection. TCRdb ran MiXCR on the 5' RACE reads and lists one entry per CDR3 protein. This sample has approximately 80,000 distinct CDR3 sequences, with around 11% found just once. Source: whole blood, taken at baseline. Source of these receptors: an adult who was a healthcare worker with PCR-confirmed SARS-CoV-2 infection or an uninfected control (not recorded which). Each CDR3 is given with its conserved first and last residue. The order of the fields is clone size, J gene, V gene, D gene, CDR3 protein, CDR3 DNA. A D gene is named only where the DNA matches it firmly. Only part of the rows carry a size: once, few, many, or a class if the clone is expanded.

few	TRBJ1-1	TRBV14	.	CASSPESGSTEAFF	TGTGCCAGCAGCCCGGAGAGCGGATCCACTGAAGCTTTCTTT
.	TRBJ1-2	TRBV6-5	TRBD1	CASTRQGYGYTF	TGTGCCAGCACTCGACAGGGATATGGCTACACCTTC
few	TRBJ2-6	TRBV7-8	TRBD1	CASSLASRGTGTVSGANVLTF	TGTGCCAGCAGCTTAGCGTCACGAGGGACAGGGACCGTCTCTGGGGCCAACGTCCTGACTTTC
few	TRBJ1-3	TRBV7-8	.	CASSLTTGPNSENTIYF	TGTGCCAGCAGCTTAACCACAGGCCCCAACTCTGAAAACACCATATATTTT
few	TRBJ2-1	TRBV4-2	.	CASSQAVHEQFF	TGTGCCAGCAGCCAAGCAGTTCATGAGCAGTTCTTC
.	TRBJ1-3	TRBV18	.	CASSPPGGRSGNTIYF	TGTGCCAGCTCACCACCGGGCGGACGCTCTGGAAACACCATATATTTT
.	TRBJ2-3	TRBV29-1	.	CSVRAGPDTQYF	TGCAGCGTTAGGGCCGGGCCAGATACGCAGTATTTT
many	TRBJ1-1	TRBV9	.	CASSAGQTNTEAFF	TGTGCCAGCAGCGCCGGACAGACGAACACTGAAGCTTTCTTT
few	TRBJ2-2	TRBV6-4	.	CASSEGRTNTGELFF	TGTGCCAGCAGTGAGGGCAGAACGAACACCGGGGAGCTGTTTTTT
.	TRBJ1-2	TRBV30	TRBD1	CAWTVGTGGFGYTF	TGTGCCTGGACTGTAGGGACAGGGGGTTTTGGCTACACCTTC
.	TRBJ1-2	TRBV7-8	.	CASSQLTPGGYTF	TGTGCCAGCAGCCAACTAACACCGGGGGGCTACACCTTC
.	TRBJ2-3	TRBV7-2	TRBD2	CASSFRRGSTDTQYF	TGTGCCAGCAGCTTTAGGCGGGGGAGCACAGATACGCAGTATTTT
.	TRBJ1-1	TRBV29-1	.	CSVEEQDEAFF	TGCAGCGTTGAAGAACAGGACGAAGCTTTCTTT
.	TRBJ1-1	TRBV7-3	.	CASSSGRGDAEAFF	TGTGCCAGCAGCTCCGGAAGAGGGGACGCTGAAGCTTTCTTT
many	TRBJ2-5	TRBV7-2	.	CASSHPGSRETQYF	TGTGCCAGCAGCCACCCGGGAAGTAGAGAGACCCAGTACTTC
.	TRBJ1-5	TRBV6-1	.	CASSDWGQPQHF	TGTGCCAGCAGTGATTGGGGACAGCCCCAGCATTTT
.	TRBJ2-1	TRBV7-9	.	CASSSQGSPNEQFF	TGTGCCAGCAGCTCTCAGGGATCGCCTAATGAGCAGTTCTTC
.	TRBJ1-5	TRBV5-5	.	CASSLDSYSNQPHHF	TGTGCCAGCAGCTTGGACAGCTATAGCAATCAGCCCCATCATTTT
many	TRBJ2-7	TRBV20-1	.	CSAIPAVLGEQYF	TGCAGTGCGATTCCAGCGGTCTTGGGGGAGCAGTACTTC
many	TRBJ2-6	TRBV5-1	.	CASSLETGANVLTF	TGCGCCAGCAGCTTGGAAACTGGGGCCAACGTCCTGACTTTC
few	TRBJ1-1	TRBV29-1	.	CSATMMNTEAFF	TGCAGCGCAACGATGATGAACACTGAAGCTTTCTTT
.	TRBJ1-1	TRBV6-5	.	CTSSTNSGGTEAFF	TGTACCAGCAGTACCAACAGTGGGGGCACTGAAGCTTTCTTT
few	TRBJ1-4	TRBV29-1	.	CSVAESLLNEKLFF	TGCAGCGTCGCAGAAAGTCTACTAAATGAAAAACTGTTTTTT
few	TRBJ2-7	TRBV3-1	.	CASQEDSSYEQYF	TGTGCCAGCCAGGAGGACAGTTCCTACGAGCAGTACTTC
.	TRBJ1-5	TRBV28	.	CAAGTSNQPQHF	TGTGCCGCGGGGACTAGCAATCAGCCCCAGCATTTT
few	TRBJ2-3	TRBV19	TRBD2	CASGERGDLDTQYF	TGTGCCAGTGGGGAGCGGGGGGATCTAGATACGCAGTATTTT
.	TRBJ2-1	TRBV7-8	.	CASSPRGSGRRGQFF	TGTGCCAGCAGCCCCAGGGGCTCCGGAAGACGGGGGCAGTTCTTC
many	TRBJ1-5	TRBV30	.	CAWTPGSSGQPQHF	TGTGCCTGGACTCCGGGCAGCTCGGGTCAGCCCCAGCATTTT
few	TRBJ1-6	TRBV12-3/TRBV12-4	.	CASSPTGRQSPLHF	TGTGCCAGCAGCCCCACAGGGAGGCAATCACCCCTCCACTTT
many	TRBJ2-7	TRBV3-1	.	CASSQRGRGTYEQYF	TGTGCCAGCAGCCAGCGGGGCAGGGGTACCTACGAGCAGTACTTC
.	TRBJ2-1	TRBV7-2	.	CASSPEQAQYNEQFF	TGTGCCAGCAGCCCCGAACAGGCCCAGTACAATGAGCAGTTCTTC
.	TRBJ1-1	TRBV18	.	CASSPRAGTEAFF	TGTGCCAGCTCACCACGGGCGGGCACTGAAGCTTTCTTT
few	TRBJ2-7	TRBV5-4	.	CASSLGFIGSDEQYF	TGTGCCAGCAGCTTAGGGTTTATCGGTTCTGACGAGCAGTACTTC
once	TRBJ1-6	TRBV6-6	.	CASTRRTASSYNSPLHF	TGTGCCAGCACCCGTAGAACAGCGAGCTCCTATAATTCACCCCTCCACTTT
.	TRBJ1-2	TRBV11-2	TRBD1	CASSLVGQGNGYTF	TGTGCCAGCAGCTTAGTGGGACAGGGCAATGGCTACACCTTC
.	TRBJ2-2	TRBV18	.	CASSPPRAGTGELFF	TGTGCCAGCTCACCCCCACGGGCCGGCACCGGGGAGCTGTTTTTT
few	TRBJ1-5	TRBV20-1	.	CSARDEAVGNQPQHF	TGCAGTGCTAGAGATGAGGCAGTGGGCAATCAGCCCCAGCATTTT
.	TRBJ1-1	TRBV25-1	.	CASERWGSGAFF	TGTGCCAGCGAGAGATGGGGCAGTGGCGCTTTCTTT
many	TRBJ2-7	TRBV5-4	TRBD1	CASSPSGQGYEQYF	TGTGCCAGCAGCCCCTCGGGACAGGGGTACGAGCAGTACTTC
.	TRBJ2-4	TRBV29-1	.	CSVGGSIQYF	TGCAGCGTTGGAGGGTCCATTCAGTACTTC
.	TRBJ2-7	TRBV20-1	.	CSVGGLRVYEQYF	TGCAGTGTTGGGGGCCTTAGAGTTTACGAGCAGTACTTC
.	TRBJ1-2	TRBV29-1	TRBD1	CSVGTGNLSKGYTF	TGCAGCGTGGGGACAGGGAACCTTTCGAAGGGCTACACCTTC
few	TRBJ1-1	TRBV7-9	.	CASSLFLGSGGLNTEAFF	TGTGCCAGCAGCTTATTTTTGGGCTCTGGAGGATTGAACACTGAAGCTTTCTTT
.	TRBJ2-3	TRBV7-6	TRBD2	CASSLPITTRAGGLNTDTQYF	TGTGCCAGCAGCCTCCCGATTACGACTCGAGCGGGGGGCCTTAACACAGATACGCAGTATTTT
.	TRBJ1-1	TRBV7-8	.	CASSYRQNTEAFF	TGTGCCAGCAGCTACCGACAGAACACTGAAGCTTTCTTT
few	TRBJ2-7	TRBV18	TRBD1	CASSPRDRNPSEQYF	TGTGCCAGCTCACCCCGGGACAGGAACCCTAGCGAGCAGTACTTC
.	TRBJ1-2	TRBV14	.	CASSQMPAFSNYGYTF	TGTGCCAGCAGCCAAATGCCAGCTTTCTCAAACTATGGCTACACCTTC
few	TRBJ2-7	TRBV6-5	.	CASSTQLLAEQYF	TGTGCCAGCAGTACCCAGTTACTGGCCGAGCAGTACTTC
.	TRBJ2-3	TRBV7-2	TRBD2	CASSPSARGGDTQYF	TGTGCCAGCAGCCCCTCTGCACGGGGGGGAGATACGCAGTATTTT
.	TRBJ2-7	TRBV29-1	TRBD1	CSAMDRAYEQYF	TGCAGCGCCATGGACAGGGCCTACGAGCAGTACTTC
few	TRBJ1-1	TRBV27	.	CASSSYGPVRANTEAFF	TGTGCCAGCAGTTCATATGGGCCTGTTAGGGCGAACACTGAAGCTTTCTTT
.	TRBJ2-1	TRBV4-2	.	CASSQESVAGYNEQFF	TGTGCCAGCAGCCAAGAGTCGGTGGCAGGGTACAATGAGCAGTTCTTC
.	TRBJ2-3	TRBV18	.	CASSPLPRPTTDTQYF	TGTGCCAGCTCACCGCTGCCCCGGCCTACCACAGATACGCAGTATTTT
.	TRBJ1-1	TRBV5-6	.	CASSLPGPHTEAFF	TGTGCCAGCAGCTTGCCGGGCCCGCACACTGAAGCTTTCTTT